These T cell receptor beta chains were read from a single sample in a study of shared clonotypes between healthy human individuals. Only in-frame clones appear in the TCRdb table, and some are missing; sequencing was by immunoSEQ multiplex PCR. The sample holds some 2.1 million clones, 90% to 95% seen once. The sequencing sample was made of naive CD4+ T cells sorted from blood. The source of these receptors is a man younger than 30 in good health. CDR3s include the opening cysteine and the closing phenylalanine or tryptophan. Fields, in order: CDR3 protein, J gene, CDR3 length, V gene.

CDR3 protein: CASSALGLARQETQYF
J gene: TRBJ2-5
CDR3 length: 16
V gene: TRBV5-1

CDR3 protein: CASSGHKTVLYEQYF
J gene: TRBJ2-7
CDR3 length: 15
V gene: TRBV28

CDR3 protein: CARSWSDSTDTQYF
J gene: TRBJ2-3
CDR3 length: 14
V gene: TRBV5-3

CDR3 protein: CASSPIGTNSGEQFF
J gene: TRBJ2-1
CDR3 length: 15
V gene: TRBV27

CDR3 protein: CATAQGASNQPQHF
J gene: TRBJ1-5
CDR3 length: 14
V gene: TRBV28

CDR3 protein: CASSSLAGTASSYEQYF
J gene: TRBJ2-7
CDR3 length: 17
V gene: TRBV7-2

CDR3 protein: CAWSASKMYREETGNTIYF
J gene: TRBJ1-3
CDR3 length: 19
V gene: TRBV30

CDR3 protein: CASSWGHRNEKLFF
J gene: TRBJ1-4
CDR3 length: 14
V gene: TRBV5-1

CDR3 protein: CASSLATGGGENIQYF
J gene: TRBJ2-4
CDR3 length: 16
V gene: TRBV5-4

CDR3 protein: CASSLEAGLVNTEAFF
J gene: TRBJ1-1
CDR3 length: 16
V gene: TRBV7-8

CDR3 protein: CASSLGAKPQANEKLFF
J gene: TRBJ1-4
CDR3 length: 17
V gene: TRBV5-1

CDR3 protein: CASSARGGTSYNEQFF
J gene: TRBJ2-1
CDR3 length: 16
V gene: TRBV6-1

CDR3 protein: CASSQDMRNTIYF
J gene: TRBJ1-3
CDR3 length: 13
V gene: TRBV14

CDR3 protein: CASSPQTGDTYEQYF
J gene: TRBJ2-7
CDR3 length: 15
V gene: TRBV11-3

CDR3 protein: CAWSVGSYTDTQYF
J gene: TRBJ2-3
CDR3 length: 14
V gene: TRBV30

CDR3 protein: CATSRVDWTGGGYGYTF
J gene: TRBJ1-2
CDR3 length: 17
V gene: TRBV15

CDR3 protein: CAMGQHGGGPSGNTIYF
J gene: TRBJ1-3
CDR3 length: 17
V gene: TRBV10-3

CDR3 protein: CASSPIEGRDGQPQHF
J gene: TRBJ1-5
CDR3 length: 16
V gene: TRBV19

CDR3 protein: CASSSAYQSYEQYF
J gene: TRBJ2-7
CDR3 length: 14
V gene: TRBV7-2

CDR3 protein: CASSLGLLETQYF
J gene: TRBJ2-5
CDR3 length: 13
V gene: TRBV7-2

CDR3 protein: CASSKWDSQETQYF
J gene: TRBJ2-5
CDR3 length: 14
V gene: TRBV16

CDR3 protein: CASSLLGGQGTLYGYTF
J gene: TRBJ1-2
CDR3 length: 17
V gene: TRBV11-2

CDR3 protein: CASSKERGGTASRPAFF
J gene: TRBJ1-1
CDR3 length: 17
V gene: TRBV21-1

CDR3 protein: CASSTPGEGTEAFF
J gene: TRBJ1-1
CDR3 length: 14
V gene: TRBV28